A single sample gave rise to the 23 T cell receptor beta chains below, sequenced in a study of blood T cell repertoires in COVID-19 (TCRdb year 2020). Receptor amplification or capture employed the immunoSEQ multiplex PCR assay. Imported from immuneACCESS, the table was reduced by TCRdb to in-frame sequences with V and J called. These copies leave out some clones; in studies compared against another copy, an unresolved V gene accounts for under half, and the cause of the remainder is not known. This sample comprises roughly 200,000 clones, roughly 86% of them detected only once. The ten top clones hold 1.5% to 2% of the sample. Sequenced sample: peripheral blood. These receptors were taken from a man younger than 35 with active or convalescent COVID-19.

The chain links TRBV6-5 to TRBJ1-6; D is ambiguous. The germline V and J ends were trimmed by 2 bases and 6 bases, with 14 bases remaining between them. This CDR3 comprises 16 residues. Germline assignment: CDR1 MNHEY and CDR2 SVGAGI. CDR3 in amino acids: CASSYDRRNANSPLHF. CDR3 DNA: TGTGCCAGCAGTTACGATCGCAGGAATGCTAATTCACCCCTCCACTTT.

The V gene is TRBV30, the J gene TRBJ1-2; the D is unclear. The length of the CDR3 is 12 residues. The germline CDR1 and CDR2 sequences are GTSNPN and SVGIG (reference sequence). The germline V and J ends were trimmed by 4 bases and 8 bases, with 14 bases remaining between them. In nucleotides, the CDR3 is TGTGCCTGGACTCCCCTCGGGGTAGGCTACACCTTC. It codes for CAWTPLGVGYTF.

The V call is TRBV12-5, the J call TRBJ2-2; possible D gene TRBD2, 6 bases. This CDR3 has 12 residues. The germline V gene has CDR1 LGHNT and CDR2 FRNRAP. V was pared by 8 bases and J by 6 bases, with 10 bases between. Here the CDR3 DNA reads TGTGCTAGTCAAAGGGAGGCCGGGGAGCTGTTTTTT. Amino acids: CASQREAGELFF.

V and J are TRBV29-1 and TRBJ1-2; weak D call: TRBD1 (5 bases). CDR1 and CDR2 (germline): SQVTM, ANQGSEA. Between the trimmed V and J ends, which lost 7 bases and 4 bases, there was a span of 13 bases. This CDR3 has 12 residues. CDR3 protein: CSAERGPYGYTF. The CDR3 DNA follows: TGCAGCGCCGAAAGGGGCCCCTATGGCTACACCTTC.

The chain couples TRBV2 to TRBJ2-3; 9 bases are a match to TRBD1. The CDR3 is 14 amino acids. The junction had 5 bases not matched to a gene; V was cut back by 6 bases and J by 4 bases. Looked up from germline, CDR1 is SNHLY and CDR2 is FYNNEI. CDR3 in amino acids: CASRFTGGADTQYF. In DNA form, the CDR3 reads TGTGCCAGCAGGTTCACAGGGGGCGCAGATACGCAGTATTTT.

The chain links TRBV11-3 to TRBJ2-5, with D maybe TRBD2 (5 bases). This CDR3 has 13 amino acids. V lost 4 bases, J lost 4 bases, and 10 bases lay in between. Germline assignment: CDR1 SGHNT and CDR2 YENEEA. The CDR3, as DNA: TGTGCCAGCAGCTCGAGGGTTTCAGAGACCCAGTACTTC. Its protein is CASSSRVSETQYF.

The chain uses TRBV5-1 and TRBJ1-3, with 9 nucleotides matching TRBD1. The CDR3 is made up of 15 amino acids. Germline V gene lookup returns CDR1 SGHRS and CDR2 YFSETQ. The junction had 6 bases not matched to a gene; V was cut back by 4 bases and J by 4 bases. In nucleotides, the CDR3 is TGCGCCAGCAGCCTAAGAACAGGGGGCGGAAACACCATATATTTT. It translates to CASSLRTGGGNTIYF.

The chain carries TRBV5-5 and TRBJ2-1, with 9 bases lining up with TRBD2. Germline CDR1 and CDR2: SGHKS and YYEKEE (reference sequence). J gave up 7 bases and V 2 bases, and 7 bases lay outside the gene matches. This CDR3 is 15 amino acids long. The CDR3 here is CASSLSLAGLNEQFF. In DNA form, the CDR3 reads TGTGCCAGCAGCTTATCTCTAGCGGGGTTGAATGAGCAGTTCTTC.

The DNA of the CDR3 is TGTGCCAGCAGTGAAGCGGGGTTTCAGGGTGCCTACGAGCAGTACTTC. It specifies CASSEAGFQGAYEQYF. The chain carries TRBV2 and TRBJ2-7, with D tentatively TRBD1 (5 bases). Trimming took off 0 bases at V and 2 bases at J, with 14 bases between the two ends. Germline V gene data show CDR1 as SNHLY and CDR2 as FYNNEI. This CDR3 comprises 16 residues.

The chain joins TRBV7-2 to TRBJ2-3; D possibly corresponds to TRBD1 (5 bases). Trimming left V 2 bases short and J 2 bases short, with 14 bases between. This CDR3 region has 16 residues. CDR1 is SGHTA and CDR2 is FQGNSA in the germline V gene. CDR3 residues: CASSLLGGQFTDTQYF. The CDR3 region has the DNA TGTGCCAGCAGCTTACTTGGCGGACAATTCACAGATACGCAGTATTTT.

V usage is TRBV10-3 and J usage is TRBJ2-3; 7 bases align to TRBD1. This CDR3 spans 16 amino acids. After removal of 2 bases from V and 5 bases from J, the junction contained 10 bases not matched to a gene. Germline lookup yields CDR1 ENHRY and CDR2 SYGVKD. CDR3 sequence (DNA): TGTGCCATCAGTGAGCCAACAGGGGAAAGGGGAGATACGCAGTATTTT. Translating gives CAISEPTGERGDTQYF.

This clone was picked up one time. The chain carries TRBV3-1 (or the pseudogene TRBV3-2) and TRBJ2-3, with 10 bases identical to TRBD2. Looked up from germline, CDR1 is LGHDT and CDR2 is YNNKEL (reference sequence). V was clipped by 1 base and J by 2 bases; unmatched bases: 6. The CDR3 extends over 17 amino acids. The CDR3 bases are TGTGCCAGCAGCCAAGCTCCAGGACTAGCGGTCACAGATACGCAGTATTTT. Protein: CASSQAPGLAVTDTQYF.

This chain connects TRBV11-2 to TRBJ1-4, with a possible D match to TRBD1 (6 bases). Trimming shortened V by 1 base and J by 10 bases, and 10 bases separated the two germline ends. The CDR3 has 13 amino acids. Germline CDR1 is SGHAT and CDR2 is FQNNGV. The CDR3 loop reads CASSLVKGGKLFF. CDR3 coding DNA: TGTGCCAGCAGCTTAGTTAAAGGGGGAAAACTGTTTTTT.

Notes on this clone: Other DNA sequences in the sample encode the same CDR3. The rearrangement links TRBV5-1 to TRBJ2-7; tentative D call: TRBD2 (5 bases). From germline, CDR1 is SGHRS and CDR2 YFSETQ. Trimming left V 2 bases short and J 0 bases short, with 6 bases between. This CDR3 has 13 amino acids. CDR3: CASSLGSSYEQYF. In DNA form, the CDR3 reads TGCGCCAGCAGCTTAGGGAGCTCCTACGAGCAGTACTTC.

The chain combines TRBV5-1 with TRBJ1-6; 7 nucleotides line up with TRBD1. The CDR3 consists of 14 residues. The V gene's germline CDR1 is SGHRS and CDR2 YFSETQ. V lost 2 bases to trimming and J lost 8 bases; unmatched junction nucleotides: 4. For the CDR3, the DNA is TGCGCCAGCAGCTTACAGGGGTCCCATTCACCCCTCCACTTT. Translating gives CASSLQGSHSPLHF. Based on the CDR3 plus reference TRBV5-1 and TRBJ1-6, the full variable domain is KAGVTQTPRYLIKTRGQQVTLSCSPISGHRSVSWYQQTPGQGLQFLFEYFSETQRNKGNFPGRFSGRQFSNSRSEMNVSTLELGDSALYLCASSLQGSHSPLHFGNGTRLTVT.

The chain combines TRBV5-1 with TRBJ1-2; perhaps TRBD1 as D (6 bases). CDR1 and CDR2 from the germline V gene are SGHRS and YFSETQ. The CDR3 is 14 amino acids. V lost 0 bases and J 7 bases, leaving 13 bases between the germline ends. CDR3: CASSLESGVSGYTF. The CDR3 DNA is TGCGCCAGCAGCTTGGAATCAGGGGTCTCTGGCTACACCTTC.

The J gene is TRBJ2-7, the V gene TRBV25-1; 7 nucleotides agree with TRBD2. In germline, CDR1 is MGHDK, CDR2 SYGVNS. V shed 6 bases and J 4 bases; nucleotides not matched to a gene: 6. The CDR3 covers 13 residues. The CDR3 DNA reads TGTGCCAGCAGCCCTGGGAGGGGATACGAGCAGTACTTC. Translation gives CASSPGRGYEQYF.

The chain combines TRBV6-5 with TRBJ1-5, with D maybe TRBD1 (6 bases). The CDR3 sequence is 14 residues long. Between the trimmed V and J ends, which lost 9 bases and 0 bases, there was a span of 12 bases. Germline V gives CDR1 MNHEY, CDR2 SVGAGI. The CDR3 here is CASGQIFSNQPQHF. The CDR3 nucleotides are TGTGCCAGTGGACAGATTTTTAGCAATCAGCCCCAGCATTTT.

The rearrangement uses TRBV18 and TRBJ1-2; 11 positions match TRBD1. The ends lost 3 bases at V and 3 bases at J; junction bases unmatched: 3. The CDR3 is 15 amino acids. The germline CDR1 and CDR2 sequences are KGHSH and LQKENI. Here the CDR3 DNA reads TGTGCCAGCTCACCCGGGACAGGGGGGCACTATGGCTACACCTTC. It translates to CASSPGTGGHYGYTF.

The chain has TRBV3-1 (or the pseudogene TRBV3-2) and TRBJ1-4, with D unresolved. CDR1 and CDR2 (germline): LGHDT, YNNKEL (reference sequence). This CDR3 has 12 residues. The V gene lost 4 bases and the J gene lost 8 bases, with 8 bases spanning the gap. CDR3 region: CASSLLQEKLFF. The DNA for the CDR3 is TGTGCCAGCAGCCTATTACAGGAAAAACTGTTTTTT.

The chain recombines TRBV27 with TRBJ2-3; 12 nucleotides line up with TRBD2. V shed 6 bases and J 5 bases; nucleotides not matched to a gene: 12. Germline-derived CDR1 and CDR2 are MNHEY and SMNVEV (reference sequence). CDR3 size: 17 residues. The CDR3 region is CASSPRWTSGTVDTQYF. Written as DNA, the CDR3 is TGTGCCAGCAGCCCCAGATGGACTAGCGGGACAGTAGATACGCAGTATTTT.

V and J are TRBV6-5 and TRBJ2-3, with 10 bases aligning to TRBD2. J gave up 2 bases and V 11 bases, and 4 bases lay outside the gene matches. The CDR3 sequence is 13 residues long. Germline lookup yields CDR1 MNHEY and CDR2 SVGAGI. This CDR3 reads CAQSGGATDTQYF. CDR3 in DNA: TGTGCCCAGAGCGGGGGGGCCACAGATACGCAGTATTTT.

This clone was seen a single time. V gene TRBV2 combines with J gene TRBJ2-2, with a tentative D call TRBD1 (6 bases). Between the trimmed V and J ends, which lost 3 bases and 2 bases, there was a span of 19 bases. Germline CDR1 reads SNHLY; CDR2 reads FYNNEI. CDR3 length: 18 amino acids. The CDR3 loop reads CASSDPSERTVNTGELFF. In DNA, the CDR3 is TGTGCCAGCAGTGACCCCTCTGAACGGACAGTCAACACCGGGGAGCTGTTTTTT.